This T cell receptor beta chain is drawn from a study of blood T cell repertoires in COVID-19. The CDR3 is 15 amino acids. Germline CDR1 is MDHEN and CDR2 is SYDVKM. The J segment lost 14 bases and the V segment lost 5 bases, leaving 14 bases of the junction unmatched. This table comes from immunoSEQ multiplex PCR, and its TCRdb copy is limited to in-frame clones, with some not included. The data contain roughly 240,000 clones, around 88% of them singletons. This TCR derives from a woman aged 50 to 65 who had recovered from COVID-19. The J gene is TRBJ2-1, the V gene TRBV28; the match to TRBD2 covers 11 bases. What was sequenced was PBMCs or T cells enriched from blood (not recorded which). The CDR3 reads CASSTPGTSGAKEFF. CDR3 nucleotides: TGTGCCAGCAGTACCCCCGGGACTAGCGGAGCAAAGGAGTTCTTC.